This TCR beta chain is drawn from a study of cytomegalovirus exposure and HLA in healthy donors (dated by TCRdb to the late 2010s). The study in broad terms: An earlier analysis of several hundred of the donors reported about 260 Gb of sequence data and 95 million to 140 million unique TCR beta sequences obtained from approximately 180 million T cells. Approximately 310 gigabases of sequencing data and around 87 million unique TCR sequences were included in an early release covering around 650 HLA-typed donors. The genetic ancestry cluster associated with self-reported Caucasian donors included about 84% of the approximately 430 genotyped donors. The aim of the study was to test whether cataloging public T cell receptors could identify signatures of past pathogen exposure. Using immunosequencing, the study profiled T cell repertoires from some 670 subjects and related those repertoires to cytomegalovirus serostatus. A separate validation cohort of some 130 different subjects was used in addition to the roughly 720-subject first cohort. The study combined high-throughput TCR immunosequencing, statistical association of individual TCRs with disease status, and machine learning to predict cytomegalovirus infection status. To study patterns of TCR occurrence, a later analysis re-analyzed previously published TCR beta repertoires from more than 550 donors and added high-resolution HLA genotyping. Rather than drawing on any new phenotypic data, the later analysis identified candidate immune exposures from TCR beta sequences and the way those sequences occurred across donors. An earlier analysis of about 600 of the donors used high-throughput TCR beta sequencing to judge whether each TCR beta V gene segment behaved as functional or pseudogenic. Donor age, sex, ethnicity and CMV serostatus were compiled alongside the repertoire data. Genome-wide SNP genotypes for about 60% of the 666 donors were used in a later genetic analysis, which treated that subset as a discovery cohort. Every discovery cohort repertoire had been produced on one sequencing platform. Class I and class II HLA loci were covered by the typing at four-digit resolution. The number of typed donors differed by locus: roughly 629-640 for A, B, C, DRB1 and DQB1; some 540 for DQA1; some 610 for DPA1; and around 490 for DPB1. Four or five DR-DQ haplotypes were handled as single units for association and clustering because linkage in the cohort was strong. Among around 400 genotyped donors of the cohort, an average of roughly 230,000 unique TCR beta nucleotide sequences was sequenced per donor, of which roughly 17% were non-productive.

The cohort comprised fewer than 750 healthy bone marrow donors. All cohort members were sampled while nominally healthy, although unrecorded immune exposures were likely present. The donor was CMV seronegative and was included in the group of hundreds of seronegative cohort members. A peripheral blood sample was collected from each donor, and TCR beta sequencing was performed on peripheral blood mononuclear cells. Genomic DNA was extracted from the blood cell samples with the Qiagen DNeasy Blood Extraction Kit. Summary of the overall study and its limitations: Some IMGT-functional V segments, including TRBV6-2 and TRBV6-3, could not be distinguished by the 87-base-pair reads and were therefore excluded. Strong co-occurrence of HLA alleles, especially DR and DQ, made assigning TCR associations to individual alleles difficult. The presence/absence analyses assumed that sequencing depth was roughly uniform across donors, and that assumption may not be true. A later analysis found that HLA-associated TCR beta chains were more clonally expanded and had lower generation probabilities than equally common non-associated chains. A later analysis reported that several top co-occurrence clusters appeared linked to parvovirus B19, influenza, CMV and Epstein-Barr virus. Broadly in line with IMGT annotations, most TCR beta V segments showed up in productive rearrangements about 87% or about 30% of the time in an earlier analysis of several hundred of the donors. Most CMV-associated TCR beta chains appeared to be HLA-restricted in a later analysis, and the HLA associations seemed to be driven largely by CMV exposure. Because counts were too low, about 18 rarely observed V segments, including chromosome 9 orphons, were excluded from the earlier analysis of roughly 580 of the donors. Across donors, most TCR sequences were observed very rarely, whereas some public TCRs were present in many individuals. Three of the identified cytomegalovirus-associated TCR beta chains were confirmed in vitro to be specific for cytomegalovirus antigens. A later analysis associated around 16,000 TCR beta sequences with specific HLA alleles at a false discovery rate of 0.05. In a later analysis, the rate of TCR association differed among HLA loci, with DRB1 alleles having the most associated TCRs and HLA-C alleles having the fewest. In this cohort, only TCR beta chains were sequenced, and detectable features were limited by the absence of alpha or paired-chain data. A cluster of highly shared sequence variants was judged likely to represent a technical artifact of the sequencing pipeline. The study listed 150 to 200 TCR beta chains as associated with cytomegalovirus. Linkage disequilibrium might explain the correlated functional status among segregating V segments, but an unknown experimental factor could not be ruled out. In a later genetic analysis, a missense DCLRE1C variant was associated with V-gene and J-gene trimming of TCR beta chains, and the association was replicated in an independent cohort. According to the authors, the approach could potentially be generalized to other disease states and immunological phenotypes. HLA typing was unavailable for some donors at each locus, so association tests used only the typed subset. A further reported finding was that TCR beta sequences accurately predicted the HLA-A and HLA-B alleles for most subjects in the first cohort. CMV serostatus was the only immune exposure information available for the cohort. In both the original and validation cohorts, the classifier was reported to diagnose cytomegalovirus status with high specificity and sensitivity. Compared with the approximately 700-donor mean, donors in an Asian-associated ancestry cluster had fewer N-insertions in productive TCRs, according to a later genetic analysis.

Worth noting for this clone: Its target antigen remains unknown.

Library construction relied on the immunoSEQ multiplex PCR assay. A mixture of 60 forward primers for TCR Vbeta segments and 13 reverse primers for TCR Jbeta segments was used in the multiplex PCR. Amplification of the CDR3 region of rearranged TCR beta genes was performed with a multiplex PCR assay on genomic DNA. The amplified TCR beta libraries were sequenced on the Illumina HiSeq System as 87-base-pair reads. On the study's bioinformatics: A later analysis tallied 75 million to 85 million unique TCR beta chains across the 650 to 750 repertoires, and about 12 million of those chains were shared by two or more donors. To remove PCR and sequencing errors, raw reads were error-corrected and collapsed into unique sequences using a nearest-neighbor algorithm that merged closely related sequences. CDR3 sequences were aligned to IMGT reference sequences to assign V, D and J gene segments. For a sequence to be retained, at least a six-nucleotide match to both a V gene segment and a J gene segment was required. A rearrangement counted as productive if the CDR3 had no stop codons and remained in frame with V and J, and every other rearrangement counted as non-productive. CDR3 was defined by IMGT convention, running from the second conserved V-encoded cysteine to the conserved J-encoded phenylalanine. The earlier analysis of about 500 of the donors excluded sequences that lacked an unambiguous match to a single V gene segment. An earlier analysis of under 750 of the donors called V segments functional above 56.7% productive rearrangements and segregating when the between-donor standard deviation exceeded 5%. A statistical classification framework was developed to diagnose cytomegalovirus status using the catalog of TCR beta chain sequences. V and J gene assignment, in a later analysis, came from comparing TCR nucleotide sequences with IMGT/GENE-DB human TR gene sequences. A later analysis assigned CDR3 sequences and most-parsimonious VDJ recombination scenarios with the TCRdist pipeline. A later analysis defined each TCR beta chain by its CDR3 amino acid sequence plus V-gene family, and excluded reads lacking a unique V-gene family. As a way to deal with suspected cross-contamination and a sequencing artifact, a later analysis dropped 450 to 600 nucleotide sequences that were highly shared and had low generation probability. In a later analysis, a clonal expansion index was calculated for each public chain from normalized within-repertoire ranks of inferred template counts. In a later analysis, generation probabilities were computed using a VDJ recombination model fitted to out-of-frame rearrangements, and the results were checked against IGoR. In a later analysis, hypergeometric tests were used to score TCR-TCR, TCR-HLA and TCR-CMV co-occurrence, with a repertoire-size bias correction applied to TCR pairs. False discovery rates were estimated in a later analysis by permuting HLA or CMV assignments 20 times. A later analysis grouped co-occurring TCRs with DBSCAN, adding TCRdist sequence similarity when clustering within HLA-allele-positive subsets. Co-occurrence clustering excluded repertoires with fewer than 30,000 or more than 120,000 public chains, plus five with anomalous nucleotide sharing. The immuneACCESS repertoire file appears here via TCRdb, limited to in-frame rearrangements. These files lack a portion of the clones; in checked studies, under half of the deficit traces to unresolved V genes, and the cause of the others is not known. That table supplies the V and J calls and clone size; D and trimming were determined from the DNA. The table for this sample shows 50,000 to 70,000 clones. In total, the top ten clones hold around 3.7% of the sample.

Reading from cysteine to phenylalanine, the CDR3 counts 11 amino acids. The read is trimmed to its CDR3 DNA, 33 bases read in frame from base 1. From a lookup of the germline V gene, CDR1 and CDR2 are SGHTA and FQGNSA. Trimmed from V: 7 bases; trimmed from J: 11 bases; junction bases lacking a gene match: 6. The sequence links TRBV7-2 to TRBJ1-1; TRBD1 agrees with 8 junctional bases. The sample comprised PBMCs. The clonotype originates from a male donor in good health and CMV-seronegative. The sequenced DNA: TGTGCCAGCACTGGCAGGGGGCGCGCTTTCTTT. Its translation is CASTGRGRAFF.